This is a list of T cell receptor beta chains from one sample in a study of blood T cells in healthy people across ages. Each CDR3 protein gets one entry after TCRdb re-called the 5' RACE reads with MiXCR. This sample yields approximately 800,000 distinct CDR3 sequences, of which about 61% are seen a single time; roughly 24% belongs to the top ten. Sample: blood. Source of these receptors: a man in his forties in good health. The CDR3 runs from the conserved cysteine through the conserved F or W. The D gene is left open where the match is weak. Rows may omit the clone size; those that give it use once, few, many or a size class.

v_gene,abundance,j_gene,d_gene,CDR3aa,CDR3nt
TRBV7-2,few,TRBJ1-1,NA,CASSPLLSPGAEAFF,TGTGCCAGCAGCCCTCTCCTATCCCCGGGCGCTGAAGCTTTCTTT
TRBV27,NA,TRBJ2-7,NA,CASSLRGERYEQYF,TGTGCCAGCAGTTTAAGGGGGGAGAGATACGAGCAGTACTTC
TRBV20-1,few,TRBJ2-7,NA,CSARERGTGEQYF,TGCAGTGCTAGAGAGCGGGGAACGGGCGAGCAGTACTTC
TRBV18,NA,TRBJ2-3,TRBD1,CASSPFGTGDGTQYF,TGTGCCAGCTCCCCGTTCGGGACAGGGGATGGTACGCAGTATTTT
TRBV12-3/TRBV12-4,NA,TRBJ1-2,NA,CASSFATGYGYTF,TGTGCCAGCAGTTTCGCGACCGGTTATGGCTACACCTTC
TRBV6-5,many,TRBJ2-6,NA,CASRHPGRSSGANVLTF,TGTGCCAGCAGACACCCGGGTCGGAGCTCTGGGGCCAACGTCCTGACTTTC
TRBV24-1,NA,TRBJ1-1,NA,CATRSDISTEAFF,TGTGCCACCAGGTCGGACATCAGCACTGAAGCTTTCTTT
TRBV28,few,TRBJ2-3,NA,CASSLVGVSTDTQYF,TGTGCCAGCAGTTTAGTGGGGGTGTCGACAGATACGCAGTATTTT
TRBV15,NA,TRBJ2-3,NA,CATSTRLADTQYF,TGTGCCACCAGCACCAGACTAGCAGATACGCAGTATTTT
TRBV14,NA,TRBJ2-7,TRBD1,CASSQDRGGYNEQYF,TGTGCCAGCAGTCAAGACAGGGGAGGCTACAATGAGCAGTACTTC
TRBV27,NA,TRBJ2-1,TRBD2,CASSCREGREQFF,TGTGCCAGCAGTTGCCGGGAGGGCCGGGAGCAGTTCTTC
TRBV3-1,NA,TRBJ2-5,TRBD2,CASSRDSGGEETQYF,TGTGCCAGCAGCCGAGATAGCGGGGGAGAAGAGACCCAGTACTTC
TRBV20-1,NA,TRBJ2-1,NA,CSARGPLEREFF,TGCAGTGCTAGAGGGCCCTTAGAGAGGGAGTTCTTC
TRBV7-6,few,TRBJ2-3,TRBD2,CASSLGTSGTSTDTQYF,TGTGCCAGCAGCTTAGGGACTAGCGGGACAAGCACAGATACGCAGTATTTT
TRBV16,NA,TRBJ1-1,NA,CASSHTTQNTEAFF,TGTGCCAGCAGCCACACGACACAGAACACTGAAGCTTTCTTT
TRBV7-8,NA,TRBJ2-6,NA,CASGQLIGGSSGANVLTF,TGTGCCAGCGGCCAACTGATAGGGGGTTCGTCTGGGGCCAACGTCCTGACTTTC
TRBV5-1,NA,TRBJ2-1,NA,CASSLEHTPREQFF,TGCGCCAGCAGCTTGGAACACACTCCACGGGAGCAGTTCTTC
TRBV6-1,once,TRBJ2-6,NA,CASSLQHTGANVLTF,TGTGCCAGCAGCTTACAGCATACTGGGGCCAACGTCCTGACTTTC
TRBV2,NA,TRBJ2-4,NA,CASSESWEASYNEQYF,TGTGCCAGCAGTGAAAGCTGGGAGGCCTCCTACAATGAGCAGTACTTC
TRBV29-1,NA,TRBJ2-2,NA,CSVDGQNTGELFF,TGCAGCGTTGACGGGCAGAACACCGGGGAGCTGTTTTTT
TRBV9,NA,TRBJ2-3,NA,CASSVLLFQDTQYF,TGTGCCAGCAGCGTCCTCCTATTCCAAGATACGCAGTATTTT
TRBV28,NA,TRBJ1-2,NA,CASSPMGGYTF,TGTGCCAGCAGCCCCATGGGGGGCTACACCTTC
TRBV5-1,NA,TRBJ2-1,TRBD1,CASSLKQGAYNEQFF,TGCGCCAGCAGCTTGAAACAGGGGGCCTACAATGAGCAGTTCTTC
TRBV7-2,few,TRBJ2-1,NA,CASSLQGGTNHNEQFF,TGTGCCAGCAGCTTACAGGGAGGGACAAATCACAATGAGCAGTTCTTC
TRBV12-3/TRBV12-4,few,TRBJ2-1,TRBD2,CASRLRASGGNEQFF,TGTGCCAGCAGGCTCCGGGCTAGCGGGGGTAATGAGCAGTTCTTC
TRBV30,NA,TRBJ2-1,NA,CAWRRRIIYNEQFF,TGTGCCTGGAGACGACGGATTATATACAATGAGCAGTTCTTC
TRBV24-1,NA,TRBJ2-1,NA,CATSEQRAGIYNEQFF,TGTGCCACCAGTGAGCAAAGGGCAGGGATCTACAATGAGCAGTTCTTC